The entry that follows covers one TCR beta chain sequence. These data come from a study of shared clonotypes between healthy human individuals. Trimming pared 3 bases from V and 0 bases from J, leaving 9 bases between. The CDR3 totals 15 residues. Germline values: CDR1 MDHEN, CDR2 SYDVKM. Researchers divided each subset's genomic DNA evenly across several immunoSEQ plates. Measured with immunoSEQ multiplex PCR; TCRdb has only the in-frame clones, and not every one. This table has 2 million to 2.5 million clones, approximately 94% appearing once. This chain links TRBV28 with TRBJ1-3; D uncertain. This TCR was recovered from a man between 18 and 35 years old in good health. The sample consisted of naive CD4+ T cells sorted from blood. The subset was: CD45RA+ positively selected. The CDR3: CASSLIGGSGNTIYF. As DNA, the CDR3 is TGTGCCAGCAGTTTGATCGGCGGCTCTGGAAACACCATATATTTT.